One and the same sample provided the 10 T cell receptor beta chains below, sequenced in a study of blood T cell repertoires in COVID-19. Sequencing used immunoSEQ multiplex PCR; TCRdb keeps in-frame clones, though not all of them. The table has around 51,000 clones, 90% seen once; the top ten hold over 4%. Source material: peripheral blood. Source of these receptors: a man in his 70s with acute or convalescent COVID-19.

This clone was recorded once. The genes are TRBV5-6 and TRBJ2-7, with TRBD1 identical over 8 bases. CDR3 length: 16 residues. V shed 3 bases, J shed 2 bases, and the junction held 10 bases outside the gene matches. Per germline, CDR1 SGHDT and CDR2 YYEEEE. As DNA, the CDR3 is TGTGCCAGCAGCTCTCTAGGACAGGGAGGCACCTACGAGCAGTACTTC. Encoded protein: CASSSLGQGGTYEQYF.

The chain employs TRBV10-3 and TRBJ2-5, with 9 bases matching TRBD1. CDR3 length equals 17 residues. CDR1 ENHRY and CDR2 SYGVKD come from the germline V gene. Trimming cost V 5 bases and J 5 bases; bases outside gene matches: 15. CDR3 DNA: TGTGCCATCAGTCCTAGCCACGGACAGGGGAAGTCGGAGACCCAGTACTTC. Its translation is CAISPSHGQGKSETQYF.

The chain carries TRBV21-1 and TRBJ2-5; the DNA was not used to check the table's D call, TRBD2. TRBV21-1 has pseudogene status. This CDR3 has 17 amino acids. CDR3 sequence: CASSKVNPGAEGETQYF. The CDR3 nucleotides are TGTGCCAGCAGCAAAGTAAACCCGGGCGCCGAGGGAGAGACCCAGTACTTC.

V gene TRBV7-3 combines with J gene TRBJ1-2; TRBD1 might be the D (6 bases). Germline CDR1 reads SGHTA; CDR2 reads FQGTGA. The CDR3 length is 16 residues. Trimming took off 5 bases at V and 0 bases at J, with 16 bases between the two ends. Here the CDR3 reads CASSQGGPGTNYGYTF. The CDR3 DNA is TGTGCCAGCAGCCAAGGGGGACCTGGCACTAACTATGGCTACACCTTC.

The rearrangement uses TRBV5-1 and TRBJ2-1; 14 bases are shared with TRBD2. The CDR3 is made up of 17 amino acids. Germline assignment: CDR1 SGHRS and CDR2 YFSETQ. V dropped 1 base and J dropped 7; count of bases not matched to a gene: 7. CDR3 coding DNA: TGCGCCAGCAGCTTGCCTCAGACTAGCGGGGGGGTTAATGAGCAGTTCTTC. Its translation: CASSLPQTSGGVNEQFF. Supplemented by reference TRBV5-1 and TRBJ2-1, the full variable domain reads KAGVTQTPRYLIKTRGQQVTLSCSPISGHRSVSWYQQTPGQGLQFLFEYFSETQRNKGNFPGRFSGRQFSNSRSEMNVSTLELGDSALYLCASSLPQTSGGVNEQFFGPGTRLTVL.

In this sample, this clone turned up a few times. The chain combines TRBV25-1 with TRBJ2-7, with TRBD1 matching over 9 bases. Germline CDR1 reads MGHDK; CDR2 reads SYGVNS. V was pared by 8 bases and J by 4 bases, with 12 bases of the junction left unmatched. This CDR3 is 15 amino acids long. DNA for the CDR3: TGTGCCAGCTCTCCTTACAACAGGGGGCTTTACGAGCAGTACTTC. Its translation: CASSPYNRGLYEQYF.

The chain couples TRBV7-2 to TRBJ1-4; 7 bases agree with TRBD1. Germline lookup yields CDR1 SGHTA and CDR2 FQGNSA. V shed 4 bases, J shed 8 bases, and the junction held 7 bases outside the gene matches. The CDR3 has 14 amino acids. CDR3 DNA sequence: TGTGCCAGCAGCTCGGGGCCAGGGGGGGAAAAACTGTTTTTT. Translated: CASSSGPGGEKLFF.

The rearrangement joins TRBV7-2 to TRBJ1-6; D call uncertain. Trimming stripped 4 bases from V and 8 bases from J, with 6 bases between. The germline CDR1 and CDR2 sequences are SGHTA and FQGNSA. The CDR3 consists of 12 residues. CDR3 in DNA: TGTGCCAGCAGCTCCCAGTATTCACCCCTCCACTTT. Its protein is CASSSQYSPLHF.

The V call is TRBV12-3 or TRBV12-4, the J call TRBJ1-1; no reliable D call. Trimming left V 8 bases short and J 0 bases short, with 10 bases between. The CDR3 has 13 residues. The CDR3 here is CASGTRMNTEAFF. CDR3 nucleotides: TGTGCCAGCGGTACACGTATGAACACTGAAGCTTTCTTT.

V and J are TRBV7-9 and TRBJ1-2, with D possibly TRBD1 on 6 matching bases. CDR1 and CDR2 from the germline V gene are SEHNR and FQNEAQ (reference sequence). The CDR3 runs to 17 residues. Trimming shortened V by 4 bases and J by 6 bases, and 24 bases separated the two germline ends. In DNA form, the CDR3 reads TGTGCCAGCAGCTCTCCACCTCTAAAACAGGGATTGGATGGCTACACCTTC. Encoded protein: CASSSPPLKQGLDGYTF.